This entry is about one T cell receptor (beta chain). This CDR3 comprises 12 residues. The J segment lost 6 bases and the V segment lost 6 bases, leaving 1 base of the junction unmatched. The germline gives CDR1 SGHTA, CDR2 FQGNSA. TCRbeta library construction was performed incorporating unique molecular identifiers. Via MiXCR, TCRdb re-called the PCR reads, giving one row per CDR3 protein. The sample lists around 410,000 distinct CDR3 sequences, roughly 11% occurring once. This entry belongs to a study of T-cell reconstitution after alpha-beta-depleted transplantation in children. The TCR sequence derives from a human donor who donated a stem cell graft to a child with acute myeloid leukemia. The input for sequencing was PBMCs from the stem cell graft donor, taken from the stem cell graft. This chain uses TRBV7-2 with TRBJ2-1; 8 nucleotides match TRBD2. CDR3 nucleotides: TGTGCCAGCAGACGGGAGGGCAATGAGCAGTTCTTC. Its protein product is CASRREGNEQFF.